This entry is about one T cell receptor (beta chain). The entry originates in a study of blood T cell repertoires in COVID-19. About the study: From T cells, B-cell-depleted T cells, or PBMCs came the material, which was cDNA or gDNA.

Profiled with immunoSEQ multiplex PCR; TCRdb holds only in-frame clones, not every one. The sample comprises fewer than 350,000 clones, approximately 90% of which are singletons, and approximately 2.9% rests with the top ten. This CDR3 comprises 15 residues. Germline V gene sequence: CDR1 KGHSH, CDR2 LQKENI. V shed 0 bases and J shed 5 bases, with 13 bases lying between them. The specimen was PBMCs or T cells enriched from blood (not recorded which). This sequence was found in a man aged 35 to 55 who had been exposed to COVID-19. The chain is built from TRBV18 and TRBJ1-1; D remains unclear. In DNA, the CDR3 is TGTGCCAGCTCACCACCGAGTGTACCGAGTACTGAAGCTTTCTTT. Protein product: CASSPPSVPSTEAFF.